Each of the 21 T cell receptor beta chains below was sequenced from the same sample in a study of T-cell reconstitution after alpha-beta-depleted transplantation in children. Construction of the TCRbeta library involved unique molecular identifiers. TCRdb reprocessed the PCR reads via MiXCR and lists one record per CDR3 protein. The sample holds some 590,000 distinct CDR3 sequences; 10% to 13% are singletons and the top ten take roughly 3.9%. The specimen was PBMCs from the stem cell graft donor, collected from the stem cell graft. These receptor sequences come from a human donor who donated a stem cell graft to a child with acute myeloid leukemia.

In this sample, this clonotype turned up many times. V usage is TRBV11-2 and J usage is TRBJ2-1; 9 bases map to TRBD1. This CDR3 spans 14 amino acids. The junction had 5 bases not matched to a gene; V was cut back by 6 bases and J by 5 bases. Per the germline V gene, CDR1 is SGHAT and CDR2 is FQNNGV. CDR3 nucleotides: TGTGCCAGCAGTTGGGACAGGGTTAACAATGAGCAGTTCTTC. Translation gives CASSWDRVNNEQFF.

In this sample, this clonotype turned up many times. The chain links TRBV3-1 to TRBJ1-4; no clear D gene. CDR1 LGHDT and CDR2 YNNKEL come from the germline V gene (reference sequence). This CDR3 comprises 15 residues. With 0 bases removed from V and 7 bases from J, the gap between germline ends came to 12 bases. The chain's CDR3 is CASSQEWGVGEKLFF. Written as DNA, the CDR3 is TGTGCCAGCAGCCAAGAATGGGGTGTCGGTGAAAAACTGTTTTTT.

This clonotype came up many times. The rearrangement uses TRBV9 and TRBJ2-3; 7 bases match TRBD2. This CDR3 is built from 16 residues. Germline V CDR1 and CDR2: SGDLS, YYNGEE. V was pared by 4 bases and J by 1 base, with 9 bases of the junction left unmatched. CDR3 in amino acids: CASSPGSRERTDTQYF. As DNA, the CDR3 is TGTGCCAGCAGCCCCGGTTCGCGGGAGCGCACAGATACGCAGTATTTT.

The chain uses TRBV20-1 and TRBJ2-1; 10 positions agree with TRBD2. Germline loops: CDR1 DFQATT, CDR2 SNEGSKA (reference sequence). The CDR3 runs 16 residues. The ends lost 3 bases at V and 0 bases at J; junction bases unmatched: 5. CDR3 amino acids: CSARETSGISYNEQFF. DNA of the CDR3: TGCAGTGCTAGGGAAACTAGCGGGATCTCCTACAATGAGCAGTTCTTC.

This clonotype came up many times. This sequence joins TRBV12-3 or TRBV12-4 and TRBJ2-4; TRBD2 matches 9 bases. The ends lost 6 bases at V and 9 bases at J; junction bases unmatched: 9. The CDR3 spans 14 residues. CDR3 region: CASSPLSGSGIQYF. In DNA form, the CDR3 reads TGTGCCAGCAGCCCCCTTAGCGGGAGCGGCATTCAGTACTTC.

This clonotype was seen more than once but under ten times. This rearrangement joins TRBV10-3 to TRBJ2-7; TRBD1 aligns across 12 bases. With 4 bases clipped from V and 6 bases from J, the junction kept 7 bases outside the gene matches. The germline V gene has CDR1 ENHRY and CDR2 SYGVKD. The CDR3 runs 15 residues. CDR3 region: CAISGSGTGGPEQYF. The CDR3 DNA reads as TGTGCCATCAGTGGATCCGGGACAGGGGGCCCCGAGCAGTACTTC.

In this sample, this clonotype turned up a few times. This chain connects TRBV5-5 to TRBJ2-7; D is possibly TRBD1 or TRBD2 (5 bases each). This CDR3 region has 15 residues. CDR1 SGHKS and CDR2 YYEKEE come from the germline V gene (reference sequence). Trimming left V 2 bases short and J 6 bases short, with 18 bases between. The CDR3, as DNA: TGTGCCAGCAGCTTTGCCGGGACCCAGGTCGTCGAGCAGTACTTC. Protein: CASSFAGTQVVEQYF.

Here the CDR3 DNA reads TGTGCCAGCAGTCCCGGGACTGGGGGCGATACGCAGTATTTT. Translation: CASSPGTGGDTQYF. The gene calls are TRBV12-3 or TRBV12-4 and TRBJ2-3; D is tentatively TRBD1 or TRBD2 (6 bases each). The CDR3 runs to 14 residues. Trimming pared 5 bases from V and 6 bases from J, leaving 15 bases between.

V usage is TRBV27 and J usage is TRBJ2-1, with TRBD1 matching 11 bases. The CDR3 spans 16 residues. Trimming cost V 5 bases and J 6 bases; bases outside gene matches: 9. CDR1 is MNHEY and CDR2 is SMNVEV in the germline V gene (reference sequence). Here the CDR3 DNA reads TGTGCCAGCAGTGGGTTAGGACAGGGGGCCTCCAATGAGCAGTTCTTC. Translated: CASSGLGQGASNEQFF.

Many counts were recorded for this clonotype. The chain uses TRBV9 and TRBJ2-2, with D perhaps matching TRBD2 (5 bases). CDR3 length: 17 amino acids. CDR1 and CDR2 (germline): SGDLS, YYNGEE. Trimming removed 0 bases at V and 0 bases at J, with 12 bases between. The CDR3 is CASSVGERRANTGELFF. The CDR3 DNA follows: TGTGCCAGCAGCGTAGGGGAGCGCCGAGCGAACACCGGGGAGCTGTTTTTT.

This clonotype was found many times. This chain links TRBV5-6 with TRBJ2-3; D not resolved. This CDR3 spans 13 amino acids. V was clipped by 1 base and J by 2 bases, with 5 bases between them. Germline CDR1 and CDR2: SGHDT and YYEEEE. As DNA, the CDR3 is TGTGCCAGCAGCTTGCAGACCACAGATACGCAGTATTTT. Translating gives CASSLQTTDTQYF.

This sequence joins TRBV6-2 or TRBV6-3 and TRBJ2-5; D is undetermined. Germline values: CDR1 MNHEY, CDR2 SVGEGT. This CDR3 is built from 12 residues. V lost 5 bases and J lost 2, with 6 bases in between. DNA of the CDR3: TGTGCCAGCAGTGACTTGCAAGAGACCCAGTACTTC. Protein: CASSDLQETQYF.

This clonotype has only a few counts. The rearrangement links TRBV5-1 to TRBJ2-7, with D perhaps TRBD2 (5 bases). Germline loops: CDR1 SGHRS, CDR2 YFSETQ. Trimming shortened V by 0 bases and J by 0 bases, and 10 bases separated the two germline ends. This CDR3 has 15 residues. CDR3 residues: CASSLEALVSYEQYF. In DNA form, the CDR3 reads TGCGCCAGCAGCTTGGAGGCACTAGTCTCCTACGAGCAGTACTTC.

This clonotype has at least ten counts. The rearrangement joins TRBV7-9 to TRBJ2-3; 9 positions agree with TRBD2. This CDR3 comprises 16 residues. Germline V lookup: CDR1 SEHNR, CDR2 FQNEAQ (reference sequence). Trimming cost V 1 base and J 2 bases; bases outside gene matches: 4. For the CDR3, the DNA is TGTGCCAGCAGCTTAGGACTAGCGGAGTCCACAGATACGCAGTATTTT. The encoded protein is CASSLGLAESTDTQYF.

In its sample, this clonotype was seen many times. The chain has TRBV6-2 or TRBV6-3 and TRBJ2-1; 14 nucleotides line up with TRBD2. V lost 6 bases to trimming and J lost 1 base; unmatched junction nucleotides: 8. The CDR3 is 18 residues long. The V gene's germline CDR1 is MNHEY and CDR2 SVGEGT. As DNA, the CDR3 is TGTGCCAGCAGACCGGGACTAGCGGGAGTGGCTTCCTACAATGAGCAGTTCTTC. It yields the protein CASRPGLAGVASYNEQFF.

The table lists this clonotype with a few counts. J is TRBJ2-6 and V is TRBV12-3 or TRBV12-4; 8 bases align to TRBD1. The CDR3 totals 16 residues. V trimming: 2 bases; J trimming: 2 bases; junction bases outside the gene matches: 2. In nucleotides, the CDR3 is TGTGCCAGCAGTTTACAGGGGGCGGCTGGGGCCAACGTCCTGACTTTC. It translates to CASSLQGAAGANVLTF.

This chain joins TRBV10-3 and TRBJ1-2; D remains ambiguous. Germline V gene data show CDR1 as ENHRY and CDR2 as SYGVKD. The CDR3 covers 15 residues. The V end was cut by 0 bases, the J end by 4 bases, with 12 bases between. The CDR3: CAISESMTISYGYTF. The CDR3 region has the DNA TGTGCCATCAGTGAGTCCATGACAATAAGCTATGGCTACACCTTC.

This clonotype has at least ten counts. The chain uses TRBV20-1 and TRBJ2-7, with a weak D call TRBD2 (5 bases). CDR1 DFQATT and CDR2 SNEGSKA come from the germline V gene (reference sequence). Trimming took 4 bases from V and 3 from J, leaving 16 bases between them. The CDR3 loop spans 14 amino acids. The CDR3 region has the DNA TGCAGTGCTAACTCAGCGGTTTTCCGCTACGAGCAGTACTTC. Amino acid sequence: CSANSAVFRYEQYF.

This clonotype occurred a few times. The V and J genes are TRBV6-5 and TRBJ1-6; D is uncertain. Germline assignment: CDR1 MNHEY and CDR2 SVGAGI. Trimming stripped 2 bases from V and 7 bases from J, with 9 bases between. There are 14 residues in the CDR3. CDR3 sequence (DNA): TGTGCCAGCAGTTACCGCGTGTCCAATTCACCCCTCCACTTT. This codes for CASSYRVSNSPLHF.

The sample holds many counts of this clonotype. The chain couples TRBV20-1 to TRBJ2-1, with D possibly being TRBD2 (6 bases). CDR1 is DFQATT, CDR2 SNEGSKA, per germline (reference sequence). The CDR3 is 11 residues long. Trimming removed 6 bases at V and 9 bases at J, with 12 bases between. The CDR3 DNA is TGCAGTGCGGAAATCGGGGGTGAGCAGTTCTTC. This sequence encodes CSAEIGGEQFF.

This clonotype was detected a few times. This chain links TRBV7-9 with TRBJ2-7; TRBD2 matches at 7 bases. The trim removed 5 bases at V and 7 bases at J, leaving 14 bases unmatched. Per germline, CDR1 SEHNR and CDR2 FQNEAQ (reference sequence). CDR3 length: 15 residues. The CDR3 loop reads CASSPLATPEVEQYF. In DNA form, the CDR3 reads TGTGCCAGCAGCCCACTAGCGACCCCCGAGGTGGAGCAGTACTTC.